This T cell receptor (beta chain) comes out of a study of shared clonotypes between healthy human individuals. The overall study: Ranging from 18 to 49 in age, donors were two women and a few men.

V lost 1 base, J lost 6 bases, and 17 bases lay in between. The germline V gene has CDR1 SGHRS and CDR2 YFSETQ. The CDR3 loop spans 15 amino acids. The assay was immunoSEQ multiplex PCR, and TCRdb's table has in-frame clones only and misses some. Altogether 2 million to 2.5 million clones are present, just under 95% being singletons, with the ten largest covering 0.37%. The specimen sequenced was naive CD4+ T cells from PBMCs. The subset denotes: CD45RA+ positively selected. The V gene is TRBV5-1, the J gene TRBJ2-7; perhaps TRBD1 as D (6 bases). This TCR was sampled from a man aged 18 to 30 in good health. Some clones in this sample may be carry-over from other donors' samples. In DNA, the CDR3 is TGCGCCAGCAGCTTGTTCCCGGGACATCTTTCCGAGCAGTACTTC. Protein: CASSLFPGHLSEQYF.